Listed here is a single T cell receptor (beta chain). Being one base from a much bigger clone, this may be a read error. TCRdb re-derived calls from the PCR reads in MiXCR, one entry per CDR3 protein. The table shows about 320,000 distinct CDR3 sequences, with 20% to 25% occurring only once. V was clipped by 9 bases and J by 7 bases, with 9 bases between them. The CDR3 has 10 amino acids. Germline V gives CDR1 KGHDR, CDR2 SFDVKD. The data were obtained in a study of molecular identifiers for immune sequencing clone quantification. The chain recombines TRBV24-1 with TRBJ2-7; a weak D match, TRBD2 (6 bases). The sequencing sample was made of naive CD8+ T cells from blood, with Jurkat cell RNA spiked in. As to subset: FACS-sorted CD8+CD4-CCR7+CD45RA+ naive T cells. The TCR sequence derives from a human donor in good health. Some libraries in this study had Jurkat cell RNA spiked in. The CDR3 nucleotides are TGTGCCACCGGTGGGAGGGAGCAGTACTTC. Protein: CATGGREQYF.